Shown below are 14 T cell receptor beta chains from a single sample sequenced in a study of blood T cell repertoires in COVID-19. Profiling relied on immunoSEQ multiplex PCR, and the TCRdb table lists in-frame clones only, not all of them. Here the sample spans about 350,000 clones, roughly 86% being singletons. The sequenced material came from peripheral blood. These receptors originate from a man aged 25-40 years with COVID-19, enrolled during active disease.

In its sample, this clone was seen once. The rearrangement links TRBV28 to TRBJ2-7; 7 bases are a match to TRBD1. The CDR3 loop spans 14 amino acids. The trim removed 6 bases at V and 2 bases at J, leaving 7 bases unmatched. Germline values: CDR1 MDHEN, CDR2 SYDVKM. CDR3 loop: CASRTGTAAYEQYF. CDR3 nucleotide sequence: TGTGCCAGCAGGACCGGGACAGCGGCCTACGAGCAGTACTTC. The full variable domain, with the rest looked up from reference TRBV28 and TRBJ2-7, is DVKVTQSSRYLVKRTGEKVFLECVQDMDHENMFWYRQDPGLGLRLIYFSYDVKMKEKGDIPEGYSVSREKKERFSLILESASTNQTSMYLCASRTGTAAYEQYFGPGTRLTVT.

The chain has TRBV25-1 and TRBJ1-1; tentative D call: TRBD1 (5 bases). This CDR3 contains 15 residues. Germline V lookup: CDR1 MGHDK, CDR2 SYGVNS. V shed 3 bases and J shed 2 bases, with 13 bases lying between them. The CDR3 nucleotides are TGTGCCAGCAGTGATACGGGGACTTTAAACACTGAAGCTTTCTTT. Its translation: CASSDTGTLNTEAFF.

This chain joins TRBV18 and TRBJ1-5, with 9 positions matching TRBD1. Losses at the gene ends were 4 bases for V and 1 base for J; bases not matched to a gene: 2. This CDR3 contains 15 residues. CDR1 and CDR2 from the germline V gene are KGHSH and LQKENI. The CDR3 sequence is CASSQGQGSNQPQHF. The CDR3 DNA sequence: TGTGCCAGCTCACAGGGACAGGGCAGCAATCAGCCCCAGCATTTT.

V is TRBV4-1 and J is TRBJ1-1; the match to TRBD1 covers 11 bases. Germline CDR1 MGHRA, CDR2 YSYEKL. This CDR3 spans 15 amino acids. Losses at the gene ends were 0 bases for V and 4 bases for J; bases not matched to a gene: 1. In nucleotides, the CDR3 is TGCGCCAGCAGCCAAGACGGGACAGGGGGCACTGAAGCTTTCTTT. Protein product: CASSQDGTGGTEAFF.

The chain uses TRBV27 and TRBJ2-2; 9 nucleotides line up with TRBD1. This CDR3 is 15 amino acids long. V shed 6 bases, J shed 6 bases, and the junction held 8 bases outside the gene matches. The germline CDR1 and CDR2 sequences are MNHEY and SMNVEV (reference sequence). The CDR3 bases are TGTGCCAGCAGCGGATACAGGGGGCATGCCGGGGAGCTGTTTTTT. Protein sequence: CASSGYRGHAGELFF.

This chain links TRBV7-9 with TRBJ1-4; 8 bases are shared with TRBD1. The germline CDR1 and CDR2 sequences are SEHNR and FQNEAQ (reference sequence). The CDR3 runs to 15 residues. The V and J ends lost 2 bases and 8 bases, in that order; junction bases with no gene match: 7. The CDR3, as DNA: TGTGCCAGCAGCTTACGGACAGGGCGGGGGGAAAAACTGTTTTTT. Translating gives CASSLRTGRGEKLFF.

The genes are TRBV6-1 and TRBJ2-7; the D gene is possibly TRBD2 (6 bases). V shed 3 bases and J shed 0 bases, with 18 bases lying between them. CDR1 and CDR2 (germline): MNHNS, SASEGT. The CDR3 length is 17 residues. The CDR3 DNA reads as TGTGCCAGCAGTGACGGGGGACTCCTACCGAGCTCCTACGAGCAGTACTTC. This translates into CASSDGGLLPSSYEQYF.

The chain is built from TRBV19 and TRBJ1-2; D is undetermined. V dropped 7 bases and J dropped 4 bases, with 16 bases sitting between them. From germline, CDR1 is LNHDA and CDR2 SQIVND (reference sequence). The CDR3 runs 14 residues. In DNA form, the CDR3 reads TGTGCCAGTACTGTGGGCATTCTGGGCTATGGCTACACCTTC. It translates to CASTVGILGYGYTF.

This sequence joins TRBV29-1 and TRBJ2-2; D is ambiguous. CDR3 size: 12 residues. Germline V gives CDR1 SQVTM, CDR2 ANQGSEA. The germline V and J ends were trimmed by 8 bases and 1 base, with 8 bases remaining between them. The CDR3 sequence is CSLPRNTGELFF. In DNA form, the CDR3 reads TGCAGCCTTCCTCGGAACACCGGGGAGCTGTTTTTT.

The J gene is TRBJ1-3, the V gene TRBV7-9; D not certain. V was shortened by 7 bases and J by 0 bases, with 10 bases between the two germline ends. This CDR3 has 14 amino acids. Per the germline V gene, CDR1 is SEHNR and CDR2 is FQNEAQ (reference sequence). CDR3 protein: CASTPAGSGNTIYF. The DNA for the CDR3 is TGTGCCAGCACACCGGCGGGCTCTGGAAACACCATATATTTT.

The V and J genes are TRBV30 and TRBJ2-7; D uncertain. There are 11 residues in the CDR3. Per the germline V gene, CDR1 is GTSNPN and CDR2 is SVGIG (reference sequence). The V gene lost 5 bases and the J gene lost 3 bases, with 8 bases spanning the gap. This CDR3 is CAWDSYYEQYF. CDR3 sequence (DNA): TGTGCCTGGGATTCGTACTACGAGCAGTACTTC.

The chain recombines TRBV28 with TRBJ2-3; D may be TRBD1 (5 bases). CDR3 size: 15 residues. The V gene lost 6 bases and the J gene lost 1 base, with 14 bases spanning the gap. Germline lookup yields CDR1 MDHEN and CDR2 SYDVKM. The CDR3 DNA reads as TGTGCCAGCAGAGCAGCGTCCAGGGGCACAGATACGCAGTATTTT. It specifies CASRAASRGTDTQYF.

The chain carries TRBV2 and TRBJ1-2, with D uncertain. V was shortened by 8 bases and J by 7 bases, with 8 bases between the two germline ends. In germline, CDR1 is SNHLY, CDR2 FYNNEI. There are 10 residues in the CDR3. In DNA form, the CDR3 reads TGTGCCAGCGGGGAGGTTGGCTACACCTTC. Translating gives CASGEVGYTF.

V usage is TRBV28 and J usage is TRBJ2-3, with 12 bases identical to TRBD2. Germline loops: CDR1 MDHEN, CDR2 SYDVKM. The V segment lost 4 bases and the J segment 1 base; nucleotides outside the gene matches: 3. The CDR3 is made up of 16 amino acids. The CDR3 DNA is TGTGCCAGCAGTTACGGACTAGCGGGACGCACAGATACGCAGTATTTT. It is translated as CASSYGLAGRTDTQYF.